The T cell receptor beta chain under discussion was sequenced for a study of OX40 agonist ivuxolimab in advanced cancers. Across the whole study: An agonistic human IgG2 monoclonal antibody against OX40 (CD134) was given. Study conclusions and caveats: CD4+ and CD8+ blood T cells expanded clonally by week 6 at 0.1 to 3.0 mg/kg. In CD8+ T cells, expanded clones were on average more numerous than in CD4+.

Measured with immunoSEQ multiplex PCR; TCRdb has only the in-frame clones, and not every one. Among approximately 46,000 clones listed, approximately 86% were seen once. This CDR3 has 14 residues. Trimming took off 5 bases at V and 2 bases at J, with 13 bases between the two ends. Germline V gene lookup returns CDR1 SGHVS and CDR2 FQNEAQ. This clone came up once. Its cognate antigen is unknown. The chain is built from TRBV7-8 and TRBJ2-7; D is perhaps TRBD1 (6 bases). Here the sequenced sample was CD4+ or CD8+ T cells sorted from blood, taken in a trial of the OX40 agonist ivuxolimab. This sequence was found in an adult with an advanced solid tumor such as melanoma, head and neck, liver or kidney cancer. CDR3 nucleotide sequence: TGTGCCAGCAGCGCCACAGGGTTCCCCTACGAGCAGTACTTC. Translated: CASSATGFPYEQYF.